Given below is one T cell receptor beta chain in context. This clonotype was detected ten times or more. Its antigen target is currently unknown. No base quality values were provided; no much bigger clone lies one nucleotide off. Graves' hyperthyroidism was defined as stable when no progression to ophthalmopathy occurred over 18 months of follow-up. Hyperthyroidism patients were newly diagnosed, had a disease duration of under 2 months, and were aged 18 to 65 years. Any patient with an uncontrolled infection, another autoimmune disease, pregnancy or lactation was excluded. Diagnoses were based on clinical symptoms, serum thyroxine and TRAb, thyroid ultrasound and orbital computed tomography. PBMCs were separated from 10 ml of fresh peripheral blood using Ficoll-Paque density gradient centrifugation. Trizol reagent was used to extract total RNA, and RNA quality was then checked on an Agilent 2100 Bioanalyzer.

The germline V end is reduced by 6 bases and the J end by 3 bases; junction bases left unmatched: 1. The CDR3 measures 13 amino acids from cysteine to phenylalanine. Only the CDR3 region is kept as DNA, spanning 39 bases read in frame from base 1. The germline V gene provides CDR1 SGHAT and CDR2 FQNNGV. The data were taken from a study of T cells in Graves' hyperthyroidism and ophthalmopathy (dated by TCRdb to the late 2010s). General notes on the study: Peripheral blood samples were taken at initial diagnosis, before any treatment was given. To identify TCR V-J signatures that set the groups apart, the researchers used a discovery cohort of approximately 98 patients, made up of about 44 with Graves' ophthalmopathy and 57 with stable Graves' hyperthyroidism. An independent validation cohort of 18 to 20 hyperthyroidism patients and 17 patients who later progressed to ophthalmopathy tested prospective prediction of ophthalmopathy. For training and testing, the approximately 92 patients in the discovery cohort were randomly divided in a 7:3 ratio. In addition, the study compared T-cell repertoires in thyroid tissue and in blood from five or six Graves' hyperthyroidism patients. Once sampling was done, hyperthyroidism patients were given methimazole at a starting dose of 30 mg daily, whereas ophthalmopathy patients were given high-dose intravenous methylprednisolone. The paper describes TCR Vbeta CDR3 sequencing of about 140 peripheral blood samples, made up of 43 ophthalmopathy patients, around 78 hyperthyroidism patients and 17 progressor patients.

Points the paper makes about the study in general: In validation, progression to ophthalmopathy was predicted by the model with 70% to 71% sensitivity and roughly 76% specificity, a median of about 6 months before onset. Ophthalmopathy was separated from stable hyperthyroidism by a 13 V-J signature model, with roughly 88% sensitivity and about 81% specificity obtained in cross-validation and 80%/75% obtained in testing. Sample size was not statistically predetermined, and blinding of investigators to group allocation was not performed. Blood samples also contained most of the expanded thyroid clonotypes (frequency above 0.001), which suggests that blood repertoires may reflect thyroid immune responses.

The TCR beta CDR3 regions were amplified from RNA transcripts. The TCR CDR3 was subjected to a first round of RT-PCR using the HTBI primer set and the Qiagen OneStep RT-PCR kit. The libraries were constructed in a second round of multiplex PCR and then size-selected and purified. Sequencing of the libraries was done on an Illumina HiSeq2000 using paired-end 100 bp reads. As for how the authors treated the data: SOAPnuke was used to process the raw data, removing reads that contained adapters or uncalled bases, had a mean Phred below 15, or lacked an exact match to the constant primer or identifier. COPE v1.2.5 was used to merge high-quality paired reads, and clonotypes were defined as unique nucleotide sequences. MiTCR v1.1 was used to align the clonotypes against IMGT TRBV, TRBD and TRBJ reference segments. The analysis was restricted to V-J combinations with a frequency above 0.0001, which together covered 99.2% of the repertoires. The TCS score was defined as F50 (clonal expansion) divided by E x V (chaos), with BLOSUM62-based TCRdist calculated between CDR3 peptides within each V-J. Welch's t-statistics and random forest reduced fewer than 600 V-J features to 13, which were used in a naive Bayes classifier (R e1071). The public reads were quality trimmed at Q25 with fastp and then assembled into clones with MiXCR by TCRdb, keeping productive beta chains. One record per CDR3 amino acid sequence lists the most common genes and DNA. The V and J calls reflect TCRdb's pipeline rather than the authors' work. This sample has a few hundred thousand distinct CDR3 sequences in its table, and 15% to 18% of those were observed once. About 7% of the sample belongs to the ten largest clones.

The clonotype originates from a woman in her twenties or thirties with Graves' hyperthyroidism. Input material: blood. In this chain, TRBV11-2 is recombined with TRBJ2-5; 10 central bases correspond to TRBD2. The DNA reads TGTGCCAGCAGGAGCGGGAGGGAAGAGACCCAGTACTTC. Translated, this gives CASRSGREETQYF.